Described below is a single TCR beta chain sequence and its context. The antigen is undetermined. This sample is drawn from a study of T-cell memory formation after mild COVID-19. Overall study findings and caveats: A second wave expanding day 15 to 37 was CD4+-biased; contracting clones were balanced.

There are 17 residues in the CDR3. Trimming shortened V by 4 bases and J by 5 bases, and 23 bases separated the two germline ends. Germline CDR1 reads LGHNA; CDR2 reads YNFKEQ. Employing constant-segment primers, 5'RACE generated TCR alpha and TCR beta cDNA libraries bearing sample barcodes and UMIs. TCRdb called the 5' RACE reads again in MiXCR, with one record for every CDR3 protein. The table lists 210,000 or so distinct CDR3 sequences, about 11% of them singletons, with 3% to 3.5% in the top ten. The sequenced sample was PBMCs or a T cell subset sorted from them (not recorded which). The chain combines TRBV4-2 with TRBJ2-5, with D possibly matching TRBD1 (6 bases). The TCR originated in a young man who had mild COVID-19 (a few samples of this study predate the infection). Cell type and time point are not known. The CDR3, as DNA: TGTGCCAGCAGCCGTTCAGGGGCTCGGAGGTCGGTGGAGACCCAGTACTTC. Protein product: CASSRSGARRSVETQYF.